One sample yielded the 11 T cell receptor beta chains listed below, sequenced in a study of T cell repertoires in cytomegalovirus infection. TCRdb recomputed calls from the reads with MiXCR, one row per CDR3 protein. This sample has around 330,000 distinct CDR3 sequences, with roughly a sixth found just once. The sample was PBMCs. These TCRs come from a human donor in good health (CMV status not recorded). Some clones in this sample may be carry-over from other donors' samples.

This clonotype has just a few counts. V is TRBV19 and J is TRBJ1-4, with D uncertain. Germline V gene sequence: CDR1 LNHDA, CDR2 SQIVND (reference sequence). This CDR3 comprises 13 residues. The V gene lost 7 bases and the J gene lost 3 bases, with 9 bases spanning the gap. Here the CDR3 DNA reads TGTGCCAGTACCCTTCAGGCTAATGAAAAACTGTTTTTT. Amino acids: CASTLQANEKLFF.

This clonotype occurred many times. The V gene is TRBV7-8, the J gene TRBJ2-7, with no clear D. From germline, CDR1 is SGHVS and CDR2 FQNEAQ. V lost 1 base, J lost 3 bases, and 16 bases lay in between. This CDR3 is built from 16 residues. The CDR3 sequence: CASSLGTANSYYEQYF. DNA for the CDR3: TGTGCCAGCAGCTTAGGAACAGCGAATTCTTACTACGAGCAGTACTTC.

The chain recombines TRBV6-4 with TRBJ1-5; TRBD1 matches 7 bases. Germline V lookup: CDR1 MRHNA, CDR2 SNTAGT. Trimming at V came to 6 bases and at J to 0 bases, leaving 11 bases not matched to a gene. The CDR3 is made up of 17 amino acids. The CDR3 DNA follows: TGTGCCAGCAGCCACCGGGACAGAAGATATAGCAATCAGCCCCAGCATTTT. Its protein is CASSHRDRRYSNQPQHF.

The chain is built from TRBV7-8 and TRBJ2-3; TRBD1 agrees at 8 bases. The CDR3 length is 15 residues. Per the germline V gene, CDR1 is SGHVS and CDR2 is FQNEAQ. Losses at the gene ends were 3 bases for V and 6 bases for J; bases not matched to a gene: 8. The DNA of the CDR3 is TGTGCCAGCAGCTTCCTACAGGGGGATTGGGATACGCAGTATTTT. It specifies CASSFLQGDWDTQYF.

This clonotype was seen a few times. The chain employs TRBV6-1 and TRBJ2-7; D ambiguous. Germline CDR1 MNHNS, CDR2 SASEGT. Trimming removed 8 bases at V and 6 bases at J, with 14 bases between. The CDR3 totals 12 residues. The CDR3 loop is CASCPSGPEQYF. Written as DNA, the CDR3 is TGTGCCAGCTGTCCCTCCGGGCCCGAGCAGTACTTC.

The V and J genes are TRBV6-8 and TRBJ2-3; a possible D gene is TRBD1 (5 bases). With 6 bases removed from V and 2 bases from J, the gap between germline ends came to 15 bases. This CDR3 region has 15 residues. Per the germline V gene, CDR1 is MNHGY and CDR2 is SAAAGT. This CDR3 is CASRDTGAPTDTQYF. For the CDR3, the DNA is TGTGCCAGCAGAGATACAGGCGCCCCCACAGATACGCAGTATTTT.

This clonotype was observed a handful of times. The chain joins TRBV10-3 to TRBJ2-3, with D possibly being TRBD1 (5 bases). CDR1 is ENHRY and CDR2 is SYGVKD in the germline V gene. CDR3 length: 14 residues. V lost 6 bases, J lost 0 bases, and 10 bases lay in between. This CDR3 reads CAISSGFSTDTQYF. The CDR3 bases are TGTGCCATCAGCTCAGGGTTTAGCACAGATACGCAGTATTTT.

This chain uses TRBV2 with TRBJ2-7, with TRBD1 matching 8 bases. V lost 6 bases to trimming and J lost 6 bases; unmatched junction nucleotides: 1. The CDR3 has 11 residues. Germline V gene data show CDR1 as SNHLY and CDR2 as FYNNEI. This chain's CDR3 is CASRGTGEQYF. In DNA, the CDR3 is TGTGCCAGCAGGGGGACAGGCGAGCAGTACTTC.

The V gene is TRBV12-3 or TRBV12-4, the J gene TRBJ1-5; TRBD1 matches at 8 bases. V gave up 6 bases and J gave up 1 base; unmatched junction bases: 5. The CDR3 runs to 15 residues. The DNA for the CDR3 is TGTGCCAGCAGCCGGACAGGGCGCAGCAATCAGCCCCAGCATTTT. Protein product: CASSRTGRSNQPQHF.

This clonotype was detected only a few times. This chain uses TRBV20-1 with TRBJ1-5; 9 nucleotides match TRBD1. After removal of 6 bases from V and 0 bases from J, the junction contained 3 bases not matched to a gene. The CDR3 is 14 residues long. The germline gives CDR1 DFQATT, CDR2 SNEGSKA (reference sequence). The CDR3 spells CSAMDRGSNQPQHF. The CDR3 DNA follows: TGCAGTGCCATGGACAGGGGTAGCAATCAGCCCCAGCATTTT.

V and J are TRBV20-1 and TRBJ1-4; D unresolved. Germline V CDR1 and CDR2: DFQATT, SNEGSKA (reference sequence). The CDR3 spans 13 residues. The V and J ends lost 5 bases and 0 bases respectively, with 7 bases between them. The CDR3 spells CSAPESTNEKLFF. The CDR3 nucleotides read TGCAGTGCTCCTGAATCAACTAATGAAAAACTGTTTTTT.